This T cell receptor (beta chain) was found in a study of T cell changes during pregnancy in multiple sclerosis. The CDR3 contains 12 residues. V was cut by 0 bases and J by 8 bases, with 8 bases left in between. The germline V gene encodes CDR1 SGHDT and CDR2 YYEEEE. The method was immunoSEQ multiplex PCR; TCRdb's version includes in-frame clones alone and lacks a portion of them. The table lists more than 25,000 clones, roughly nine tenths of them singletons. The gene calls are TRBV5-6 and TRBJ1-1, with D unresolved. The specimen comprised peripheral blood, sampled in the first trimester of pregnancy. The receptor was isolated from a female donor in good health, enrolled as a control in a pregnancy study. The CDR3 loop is CASSLGSGEAFF. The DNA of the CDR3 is TGTGCCAGCAGCTTGGGCTCGGGGGAAGCTTTCTTT.